This T cell receptor beta chain was sequenced in a study of blood T cell repertoires in COVID-19. Overall study context: Acute and convalescent COVID-19 samples came from the United States, Italy and Spain.

Cohorts were assigned according to the clinical history that participants reported. There are 14 residues in the CDR3. J lost 5 bases, V lost 11 bases, and 9 bases had no gene match. Germline assignment: CDR1 MNHEY and CDR2 SVGAGI. Generated by immunoSEQ multiplex PCR, the TCRdb table keeps only in-frame clones and is missing some. The sample holds 250,000 to 350,000 clones, 87% seen once. The sample consisted of PBMCs or T cells enriched from blood (not recorded which). The clonotype was recovered from a middle-aged woman who had recovered from COVID-19. This chain links TRBV6-5 with TRBJ1-6; 7 bases align to TRBD1. CDR3 sequence (DNA): TGTGCCTCCACAGGGGCAACCAATAATTCACCCCTCCACTTT. This sequence encodes CASTGATNNSPLHF.